The rows below give T cell receptor beta chains drawn from one sample of a study of breast tumors, draining lymph nodes, adjacent tissues. TCRdb reanalysed the multiplex PCR reads using MiXCR and keeps one entry per CDR3 protein. Among about 7,600 distinct CDR3 sequences listed, over 60% were seen once. Sequencing used tumor-adjacent breast tissue. The receptor set was obtained from a female donor with breast cancer. Some clones in this sample may be carry-over from other donors' samples. The conserved cysteine and the conserved F or W are not part of the CDR3 here. Each record gives: D gene, J gene, V gene, CDR3 protein. D genes are given only for firm matches.

>-|TRBJ1-5|TRBV10-3
AISESTDDGSNQPQH
>-|TRBJ2-1|TRBV20-1
SASILVGDEQF
>TRBD2|TRBJ2-5|TRBV20-1
SARTSGGQETQY
>-|TRBJ2-7|TRBV27
ASRPTGFDEQY
>-|TRBJ1-2|TRBV6-1
ASSEAVAETNYGYT
>TRBD2|TRBJ2-1|TRBV29-1
SVTSYYPGTSGTYNEQF
>-|TRBJ2-5|TRBV20-1
SAREVTQY
>-|TRBJ2-7|TRBV7-8
ASSLSYEQY
>-|TRBJ2-7|TRBV2
ARSGSGDYEQY
>-|TRBJ2-3|TRBV7-9
ASSPMRGGVDTQY
>-|TRBJ2-3|TRBV6-4
ASSRDSQDTQY
>-|TRBJ2-7|TRBV19
ASSGRNEQY
>-|TRBJ2-7|TRBV6-2/TRBV6-3
ASSYLASYEQY
>-|TRBJ2-7|TRBV2
ASSADSASSYEQY
>TRBD1|TRBJ1-5|TRBV20-1
SASYRGDTHNQPQH
>-|TRBJ2-7|TRBV18
ASSTRTNVEQY
>-|TRBJ2-7|TRBV28
ASTSRDYEQY
>-|TRBJ2-3|TRBV11-2
ASTLGRGADTQY
>-|TRBJ2-7|TRBV3-1
ASTTSLRAYEQY
>-|TRBJ2-1|TRBV4-2
ASSHGGNNEQF
>TRBD2|TRBJ2-3|TRBV5-4
ASSRGASGGASTDTQY
>-|TRBJ1-6|TRBV10-2
ASGQSGSSSSLH
>TRBD2|TRBJ2-3|TRBV4-1
ASSQDRGLGTDTQY
>TRBD1|TRBJ1-5|TRBV20-1
SARDLTGVSQPQR
>-|TRBJ2-7|TRBV6-2/TRBV6-3
ASSYPQGPYEQY
>TRBD2|TRBJ2-1|TRBV5-1
ASSLGSWSGSGEQF
>TRBD1|TRBJ1-3|TRBV7-8
ASSSRTGKDGNTIY
>-|TRBJ2-7|TRBV12-3/TRBV12-4
ASSLRRDEQY
>-|TRBJ1-2|TRBV6-5
ASRESAGDYGYT
>-|TRBJ1-1|TRBV30
AWSVSGRGSNTEAF
>TRBD2|TRBJ2-5|TRBV9
ASSVWAGEQETQY
>-|TRBJ1-2|TRBV20-1
SARHPDRSYGYT
>TRBD1|TRBJ2-1|TRBV10-2
ASSIDRVNNEQF